Below, 7 T cell receptor beta chains from the same sample are listed, as sequenced in a study of early T cells in non-severe SARS-CoV-2 infection. TCRdb re-called the 5' RACE reads through MiXCR, storing one row per CDR3 protein. The sample includes over 70,000 distinct CDR3 sequences, around 13% of them seen just once. Sample: whole blood, taken at baseline. All receptors derive from an adult who was a healthcare worker with PCR-confirmed SARS-CoV-2 infection or an uninfected control (not recorded which).

This chain links TRBV28 with TRBJ2-5; a weak D match, TRBD1 (5 bases). Trimming took 5 bases from V and 1 from J, leaving 5 bases between them. Per the germline V gene, CDR1 is MDHEN and CDR2 is SYDVKM. The CDR3 sequence is 12 residues long. CDR3 sequence: CASSDSQETQYF. The DNA of the CDR3 is TGTGCCAGCAGTGACAGCCAAGAGACCCAGTACTTC. Complete variable domain (other parts from reference TRBV28 and TRBJ2-5): DVKVTQSSRYLVKRTGEKVFLECVQDMDHENMFWYRQDPGLGLRLIYFSYDVKMKEKGDIPEGYSVSREKKERFSLILESASTNQTSMYLCASSDSQETQYFGPGTRLLVL.

The V and J genes are TRBV20-1 and TRBJ2-1, with D possibly being TRBD1 (5 bases). The CDR3 has 14 residues. Trimming shortened V by 0 bases and J by 4 bases, and 10 bases separated the two germline ends. CDR1 DFQATT and CDR2 SNEGSKA come from the germline V gene (reference sequence). The CDR3 DNA follows: TGCAGTGCTAGAGATCCAGACAGATACAATGAGCAGTTCTTC. It is translated as CSARDPDRYNEQFF.

This clonotype was detected only a few times. The V gene is TRBV4-1, the J gene TRBJ1-2, with 7 bases aligning to TRBD1. CDR1 and CDR2 (germline): MGHRA, YSYEKL. Losses at the gene ends were 1 base for V and 5 bases for J; bases not matched to a gene: 7. The CDR3 is 15 residues long. This chain's CDR3 is CASSQGQGGGYGYTF. DNA for the CDR3: TGCGCCAGCAGCCAAGGACAGGGCGGAGGGTATGGCTACACCTTC.

The CDR3 sequence: CASSPNRDQPQHF. In DNA form, the CDR3 reads TGTGCCAGCAGTCCAAACAGGGACCAGCCCCAGCATTTT. The genes are TRBV12-3 or TRBV12-4 and TRBJ1-5; D might be TRBD1 (6 bases). The V and J ends lost 5 bases and 7 bases respectively, with 12 bases between them. The CDR3 totals 13 residues.

This clonotype was observed at least ten times. The rearrangement uses TRBV29-1 and TRBJ2-1; 13 bases agree with TRBD2. The CDR3 length is 16 residues. The ends lost 4 bases at V and 8 bases at J; junction bases unmatched: 11. Germline CDR1 SQVTM, CDR2 ANQGSEA. This chain's CDR3 is CSVAGTSGIRPDEQFF. CDR3 nucleotides: TGCAGCGTTGCCGGGACTAGCGGGATACGCCCCGATGAGCAGTTCTTC.

The J gene is TRBJ1-1, the V gene TRBV5-1; 7 bases map to TRBD1. Germline trimming cut 5 bases from V and 0 bases from J; bases unmatched to any gene: 10. Per germline, CDR1 SGHRS and CDR2 YFSETQ. The CDR3 has 16 residues. This CDR3 reads CASSTTGDAVNTEAFF. CDR3 coding DNA: TGCGCCAGCAGTACTACAGGGGATGCGGTGAACACTGAAGCTTTCTTT.

This clonotype was detected only a few times. V gene TRBV5-5 combines with J gene TRBJ1-1; weak D call: TRBD1 (6 bases). Germline values: CDR1 SGHKS, CDR2 YYEKEE (reference sequence). This CDR3 has 16 amino acids. Between the trimmed V and J ends, which lost 4 bases and 0 bases, there was a span of 16 bases. The CDR3 bases are TGTGCCAGCAGCGGGACAAGGGTCACCATGAACACTGAAGCTTTCTTT. Encoded protein: CASSGTRVTMNTEAFF.